The clone carrying this T cell receptor beta chain came up many times. Antigen: not known. Samples each yielded at least 5.5 micrograms of total RNA. The entry originates in a study of blood T cells in healthy people across ages. Together with a sample-barcoded 5' primer, a J-beta primer mix was included in a second PCR lasting about 6 to 11 cycles. One entry per CDR3 protein results from TCRdb running MiXCR on the 5' RACE reads. The sample lists hundreds of thousands of distinct CDR3 sequences, approximately 30% occurring once. The CDR3 spans 14 residues. V lost 5 bases, J lost 4 bases, and 17 bases lay in between. Per germline, CDR1 DFQATT and CDR2 SNEGSKA (reference sequence). Study-level findings and limits: It was the long-lived donors that had more naive CD4+ cells and higher diversity than aged donors.

This receptor was taken from a woman at least 80 years old in good health. The source material was blood. J is TRBJ2-5 and V is TRBV20-1; TRBD1 is a possible D gene (5 bases). The CDR3 protein is CSAQQGFSGETQYF. The CDR3 nucleotides are TGCAGTGCTCAGCAGGGATTTTCGGGAGAGACCCAGTACTTC.